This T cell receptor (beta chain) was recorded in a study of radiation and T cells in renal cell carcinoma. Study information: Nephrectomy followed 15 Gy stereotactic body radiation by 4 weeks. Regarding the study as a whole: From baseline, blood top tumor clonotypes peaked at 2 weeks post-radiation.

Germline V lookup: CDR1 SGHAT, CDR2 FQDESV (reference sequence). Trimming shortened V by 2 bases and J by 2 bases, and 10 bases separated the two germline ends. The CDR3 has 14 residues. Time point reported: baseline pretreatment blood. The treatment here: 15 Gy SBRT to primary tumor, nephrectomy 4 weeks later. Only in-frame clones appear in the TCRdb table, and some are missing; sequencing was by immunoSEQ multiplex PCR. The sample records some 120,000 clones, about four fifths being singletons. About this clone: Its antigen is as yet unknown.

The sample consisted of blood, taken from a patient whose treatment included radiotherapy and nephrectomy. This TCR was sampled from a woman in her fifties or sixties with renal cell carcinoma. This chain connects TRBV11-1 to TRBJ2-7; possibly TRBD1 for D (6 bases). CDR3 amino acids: CASSLNRAPYEQYF. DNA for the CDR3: TGTGCCAGCAGCTTAAACAGGGCCCCCTACGAGCAGTACTTC.